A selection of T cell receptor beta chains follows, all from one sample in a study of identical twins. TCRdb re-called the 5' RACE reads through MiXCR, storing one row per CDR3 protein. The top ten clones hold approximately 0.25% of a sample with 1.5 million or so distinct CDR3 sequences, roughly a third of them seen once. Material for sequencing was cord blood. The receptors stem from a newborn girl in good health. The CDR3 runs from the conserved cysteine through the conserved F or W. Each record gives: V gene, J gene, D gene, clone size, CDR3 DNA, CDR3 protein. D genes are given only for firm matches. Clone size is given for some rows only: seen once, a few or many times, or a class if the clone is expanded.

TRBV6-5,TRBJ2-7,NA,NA,TGTGCCAGCAGTTACCCAAGACACTACGAGCAGTACTTC,CASSYPRHYEQYF
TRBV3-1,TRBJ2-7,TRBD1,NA,TGTGCCAGCAGCCAACCCCGGACAGGGGGCAATGAGCAGTACTTC,CASSQPRTGGNEQYF
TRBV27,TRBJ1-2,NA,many,TGTGCCAGCAGTTTGGGGCGGCTCTATGGCTACACCTTC,CASSLGRLYGYTF
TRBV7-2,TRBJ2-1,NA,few,TGTGCCAGCAGCAAGTCGCCCGACTTCTCCTACAATGAGCAGTTCTTC,CASSKSPDFSYNEQFF
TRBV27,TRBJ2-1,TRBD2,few,TGTGCCAGCAGTTTATCGTCCCTAGCGGCTCCCAATGAGCAGTTCTTC,CASSLSSLAAPNEQFF
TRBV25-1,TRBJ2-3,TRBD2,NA,TGTGCCAGCAGTTTGGGGACTAGCGGGAGAGTCTGGGCAGATACGCAGTATTTT,CASSLGTSGRVWADTQYF
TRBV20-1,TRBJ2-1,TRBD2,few,TGCAGTGCCCGCAAGGGACTAGCGCGCAGGGGCCCCAGCAATGAGCAGTTCTTC,CSARKGLARRGPSNEQFF
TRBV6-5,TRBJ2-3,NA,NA,TGTGCCAGCACCAGGGAGGGGGGAAATACGCAGTATTTT,CASTREGGNTQYF
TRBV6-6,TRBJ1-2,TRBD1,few,TGTGCCAGCAGTTACTCGACAGGGGCTCCGGCGGATGGCTACACCTTC,CASSYSTGAPADGYTF
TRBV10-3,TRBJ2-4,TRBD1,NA,TGTGCCATCAGTGAGGGGACAGGGGGCATTCAGTACTTC,CAISEGTGGIQYF
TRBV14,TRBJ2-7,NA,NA,TGTGCCAGCAGCCAAGTGGGCAGGGTCCACGAGCAGTACTTC,CASSQVGRVHEQYF
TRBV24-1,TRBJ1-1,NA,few,TGTGCCACCAGTGAAGTCGGGGCGAAAGCTTTCTTT,CATSEVGAKAFF
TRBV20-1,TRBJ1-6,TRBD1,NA,TGCAGTGCCCAGACAGGGGTTGATTCACCCCTCCACTTT,CSAQTGVDSPLHF
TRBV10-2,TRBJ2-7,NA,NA,TGCGCCAGCAGTGAGCCCTTGCCGGGGGTGGGCGAGCAGTACTTC,CASSEPLPGVGEQYF
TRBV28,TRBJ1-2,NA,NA,TGTGCCAGCAGCACGCGCCACCGGGGAGCTAACTATGGCTACACCTTC,CASSTRHRGANYGYTF
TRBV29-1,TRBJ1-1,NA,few,TGCAGCGTCGCCCTGATGGTAGGACCTAACACTGAAGCTTTCTTT,CSVALMVGPNTEAFF
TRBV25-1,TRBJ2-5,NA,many,TGTGCCAGCAGTGAAGGTCGTGGGACCCAGTACTTC,CASSEGRGTQYF
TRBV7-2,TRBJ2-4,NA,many,TGTGCCAGCAGCTGGGGACTAGCCAAAAACATTCAGTACTTC,CASSWGLAKNIQYF
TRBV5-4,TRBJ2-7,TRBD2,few,TGTGCCAGCAGCCAGTCAGCGGGATCGTACTACGAGCAGTACTTC,CASSQSAGSYYEQYF
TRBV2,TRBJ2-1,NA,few,TGTGCCAGCAGGGAAGGATTGGGACGGGGCTCCTACAATGAGCAGTTCTTC,CASREGLGRGSYNEQFF
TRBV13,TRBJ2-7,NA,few,TGTGCCAGCAGCTTAGAATCGGACGCGTCCTACGAGCAGTACTTC,CASSLESDASYEQYF
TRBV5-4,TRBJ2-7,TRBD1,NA,TGTGCCAGCAGCTTTCTAGGGGGCGCCGCGCACGAGCAGTACTTC,CASSFLGGAAHEQYF
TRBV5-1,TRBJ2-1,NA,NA,TGCGCCAGCAGCTTGGTGGTCGGTAGCAATGAGCAGTTCTTC,CASSLVVGSNEQFF
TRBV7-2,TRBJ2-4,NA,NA,TGTGCCAGCAGCCGCGACAGAAACATTCAGTCCTTC,CASSRDRNIQSF
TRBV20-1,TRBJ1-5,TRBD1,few,TGCAGTGCTAGAGATAACAGGGGGCGACAGCCCCAGCATTTT,CSARDNRGRQPQHF
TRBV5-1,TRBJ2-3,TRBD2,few,TGCGCCAGCAGCTTCGCACCCGGGCTAGCGGGCACAGATACGCAGTATTTT,CASSFAPGLAGTDTQYF
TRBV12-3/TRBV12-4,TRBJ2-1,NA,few,TGTGCCAGCAGTATCAAGGCGGGTATCAATGAGCAGTTCTTC,CASSIKAGINEQFF
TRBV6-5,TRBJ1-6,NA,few,TGTGCCAGCAGACGGGCACCTAATTCACCCCTCCACTTT,CASRRAPNSPLHF
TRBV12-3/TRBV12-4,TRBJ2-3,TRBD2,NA,TGTGCCAGCACCCTAGCGGGAGTAGGTGGAGATACGCAGTATTTT,CASTLAGVGGDTQYF
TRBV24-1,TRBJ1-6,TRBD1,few,TGTGCCACCAGTGATAACAGGGGAAAGGAATCACCCCTCCACTTT,CATSDNRGKESPLHF
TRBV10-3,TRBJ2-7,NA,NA,TGTGCCATCAGTTATACCGGGACAACCTACGAGCAGTACTTC,CAISYTGTTYEQYF
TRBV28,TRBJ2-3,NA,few,TGTGCCAGCAGTATCCTATTGGGGACTAGCACAGATACGCAGTATTTT,CASSILLGTSTDTQYF
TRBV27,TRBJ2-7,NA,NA,TGTGCCAGCAGACCAAGGACAGCTAAGGCCTACGAGCAGTACTTC,CASRPRTAKAYEQYF
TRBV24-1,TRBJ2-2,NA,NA,TGTGCCACCAGTGACCCGGGGCCCGCGGAGCTGTTTTTT,CATSDPGPAELFF
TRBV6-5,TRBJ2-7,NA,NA,TGTGCCAGCAGTTACTCCGCTTGGTTCCGGGGGGCCGATTACGAGCAGTACTTC,CASSYSAWFRGADYEQYF
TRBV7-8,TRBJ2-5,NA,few,TGTGCCAGCAGCTTGTTCGAGAGACCACAAGAGACCCAGTACTTC,CASSLFERPQETQYF
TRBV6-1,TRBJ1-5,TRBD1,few,TGTGCCAGCAGTGGCCGCCGGGACAGGGTCTATGGCAATCAGCCCCAGCATTTT,CASSGRRDRVYGNQPQHF
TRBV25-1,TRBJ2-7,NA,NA,TGTGCCAGCAGTGAATTCGGTCTGGTCCATACCTACGAGCAGTACTTC,CASSEFGLVHTYEQYF
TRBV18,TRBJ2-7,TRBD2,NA,TGTGCCAGCTCACCTCTAGCGGGGGGGCTCGAGCAGTACTTC,CASSPLAGGLEQYF
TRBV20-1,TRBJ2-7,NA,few,TGCAGTGTCTCTCCGGGACTGGGGGGCGAGCAGTACTTC,CSVSPGLGGEQYF
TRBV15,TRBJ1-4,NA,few,TGTGCCACCGCACACGGCCTAACTAATGAAAAACTGTTTTTT,CATAHGLTNEKLFF
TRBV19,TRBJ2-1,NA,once,TGTGCCAGAAGGAGGCCCCTTATACCCGAGCAGTTCTTC,CARRRPLIPEQFF